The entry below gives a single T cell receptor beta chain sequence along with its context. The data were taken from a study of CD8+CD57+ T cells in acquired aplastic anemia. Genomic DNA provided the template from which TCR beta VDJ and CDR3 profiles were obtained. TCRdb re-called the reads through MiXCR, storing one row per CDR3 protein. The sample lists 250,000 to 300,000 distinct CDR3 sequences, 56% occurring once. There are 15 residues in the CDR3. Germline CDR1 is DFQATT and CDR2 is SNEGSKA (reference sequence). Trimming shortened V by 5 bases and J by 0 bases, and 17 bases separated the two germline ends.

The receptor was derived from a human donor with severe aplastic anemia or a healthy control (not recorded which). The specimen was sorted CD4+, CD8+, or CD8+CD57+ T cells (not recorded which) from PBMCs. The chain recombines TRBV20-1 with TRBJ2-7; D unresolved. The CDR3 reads CSAPQSPKYSYEQYF. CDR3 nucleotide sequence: TGCAGTGCTCCCCAAAGCCCCAAATACTCCTACGAGCAGTACTTC.